A single sample is the source of the 4 T cell receptor beta chains below, sequenced in a study of CD4 T cells in relation to SARS-CoV-2 and coronaviruses. CD4+ T cells from unexposed donors were obtained before the COVID-19 pandemic (2011-2018). Isolation of CD4+ T cells took place after around eleven days in culture. TCRdb's table, derived via immunoSEQ multiplex PCR, lists solely in-frame clones and lacks some. The sample carries tens of thousands of clones, about three quarters recorded once. No antigen has been assigned to these receptors. The sample was CD4+ T cells from PBMCs, cultured in vitro. These receptors were taken from a human donor in good health.

The V and J genes are TRBV28 and TRBJ1-2; D might be TRBD1 (6 bases). The length of the CDR3 is 14 residues. The V gene lost 3 bases and the J gene lost 5 bases, with 13 bases spanning the gap. Germline V gene data show CDR1 as MDHEN and CDR2 as SYDVKM. This CDR3 reads CASSFGGTTYGYTF. CDR3 sequence (DNA): TGTGCCAGCAGTTTTGGGGGCACAACTTATGGCTACACCTTC.

The V call is TRBV2, the J call TRBJ2-2; 9 bases are a match to TRBD1. This CDR3 is 14 amino acids long. J was trimmed by 5 bases and V by 6 bases; bases with no gene match: 4. From germline, CDR1 is SNHLY and CDR2 FYNNEI. The CDR3 here is CASSSGTGTGELFF. As DNA, the CDR3 is TGTGCCAGCAGCTCCGGGACAGGGACCGGGGAGCTGTTTTTT.

The rearrangement links TRBV6-5 to TRBJ2-7, with 8 bases that match TRBD2. Trimming took 5 bases from V and 4 from J; bases not matched to a gene: 10. The length of the CDR3 is 15 residues. Germline V gene lookup returns CDR1 MNHEY and CDR2 SVGAGI. CDR3 DNA: TGTGCCAGCAGTCGAGAAATAGCGGGAAGGTACGAGCAGTACTTC. Translation gives CASSREIAGRYEQYF.

The genes are TRBV12-3 or TRBV12-4 and TRBJ1-2, with unresolved D. V was trimmed by 3 bases and J by 6 bases, leaving 8 bases between them. This CDR3 has 12 residues. CDR3 amino acids: CASSFSGDGYTF. The CDR3 coding sequence is TGTGCCAGCAGTTTTAGTGGGGATGGCTACACCTTC.